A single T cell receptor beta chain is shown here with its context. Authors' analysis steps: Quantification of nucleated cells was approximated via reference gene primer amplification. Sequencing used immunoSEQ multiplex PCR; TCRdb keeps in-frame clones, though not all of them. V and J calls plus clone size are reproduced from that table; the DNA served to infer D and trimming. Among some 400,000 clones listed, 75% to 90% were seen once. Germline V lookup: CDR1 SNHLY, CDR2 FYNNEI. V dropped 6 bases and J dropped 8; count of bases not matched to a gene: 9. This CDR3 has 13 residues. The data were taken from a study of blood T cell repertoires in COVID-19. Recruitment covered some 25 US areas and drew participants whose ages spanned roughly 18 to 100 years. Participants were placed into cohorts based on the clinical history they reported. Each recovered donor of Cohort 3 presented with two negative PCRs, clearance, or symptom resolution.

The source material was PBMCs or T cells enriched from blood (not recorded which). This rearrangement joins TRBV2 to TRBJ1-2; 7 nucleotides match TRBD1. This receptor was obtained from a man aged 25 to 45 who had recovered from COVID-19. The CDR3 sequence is CASSQQGSSGYTF. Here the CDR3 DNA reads TGTGCCAGCAGCCAACAGGGGAGCAGCGGCTACACCTTC.